A selection of T cell receptor beta chains follows, all from one sample in a study of T cells in Graves' hyperthyroidism and ophthalmopathy. TCRdb passed the multiplex PCR reads through MiXCR, listing each CDR3 protein once. Of about 350,000 distinct CDR3 sequences in the sample, about 15% were seen once. The sample comprised blood. The receptors derive from a woman aged 25 to 39 with Graves' hyperthyroidism. Each CDR3 is given with its conserved first and last residue. Some rows have no size entry. The others give once, few or many, or a class for an expanded clone.

V | size | length | CDR3
TRBV18 | few | 13 | CASSAEQRQPQHF
TRBV18 | NA | 15 | CASSPGLENFNEQFF
TRBV7-3 | NA | 16 | CASSLSPGLAYNEQFF
TRBV7-9 | NA | 12 | CASSKVGTEAFF
TRBV20-1 | many | 14 | CSAREEGSTDTQYF
TRBV28 | many | 15 | CASSLGTRTWEKLFF
TRBV4-1 | once | 19 | CASSPQGGGAFGSYEKLFF
TRBV25-1 | NA | 15 | CATTPSGTGVYEQYF
TRBV4-2 | few | 15 | CASSQDRVGIYGYTF
TRBV11-2 | NA | 17 | CASSLDPSGKITDTQYF
TRBV5-1 | NA | 13 | CASSFSTAYGYTF
TRBV9 | NA | 14 | CASSVQQTGTEAFF
TRBV6-1 | NA | 13 | CASSDRVRGEQFF
TRBV2 | many | 12 | CASSDMVNEQFF